These 28 T cell receptor beta chains share one sample of origin, sequenced in a study of technical replicates of blood from a handful of donors (dated by TCRdb to 2015 to 2018). Libraries were constructed by the immunoSEQ multiplex PCR assay. In its TCRdb copy, this immuneACCESS table keeps in-frame sequences only and misses some clones. Where compared with another copy, unresolved V genes explain less than half of these, and the others have no known cause. For this sample the table gives 75,000 to 95,000 clones, of which roughly 94% were detected only once. The top ten hold roughly 0.25% of the sample. The sequenced material came from T cells isolated from PBMCs. These receptors came from a human donor in good health.

This chain connects TRBV5-1 to TRBJ1-1; 7 bases align to TRBD1. The V gene's germline CDR1 is SGHRS and CDR2 YFSETQ. CDR3 length: 14 amino acids. With 6 bases clipped from V and 1 base from J, the junction kept 6 bases outside the gene matches. The CDR3 coding sequence is TGCGCCAGCACCCCACAGGGGACGAACACTGAAGCTTTCTTT. It yields the protein CASTPQGTNTEAFF. Together with reference TRBV5-1 and TRBJ1-1, the CDR3 gives the full variable domain: KAGVTQTPRYLIKTRGQQVTLSCSPISGHRSVSWYQQTPGQGLQFLFEYFSETQRNKGNFPGRFSGRQFSNSRSEMNVSTLELGDSALYLCASTPQGTNTEAFFGQGTRLTVV.

CDR3 protein: CASSLAGTAEAFF. The CDR3, as DNA: TGCGCCAGCAGCTTGGCCGGGACAGCAGAAGCTTTCTTT. The chain couples TRBV5-1 to TRBJ1-1; TRBD1 matches 7 bases. The germline V gene has CDR1 SGHRS and CDR2 YFSETQ. The CDR3 is 13 residues long. V dropped 0 bases and J dropped 8; count of bases not matched to a gene: 4.

The rearrangement uses TRBV7-2 and TRBJ2-7; D gene ambiguous. Germline CDR1 reads SGHTA; CDR2 reads FQGNSA. CDR3 length: 13 amino acids. Between the trimmed V and J ends, which lost 2 bases and 2 bases, there was a span of 7 bases. CDR3 residues: CASSLSPAYEQYF. CDR3 nucleotide sequence: TGTGCCAGCAGCTTATCACCGGCCTACGAGCAGTACTTC.

The rearrangement links TRBV7-9 to TRBJ2-5; 7 bases match TRBD1. V gave up 8 bases and J gave up 2 bases; unmatched junction bases: 17. This CDR3 is 17 amino acids long. Germline V gives CDR1 SEHNR, CDR2 FQNEAQ (reference sequence). CDR3 nucleotide sequence: TGTGCCAGCCTGATTACCTCTCAGGGGGTGCGACAAGAGACCCAGTACTTC. Protein sequence: CASLITSQGVRQETQYF.

The CDR3 nucleotides are TGTGCCAGCAGCTTAGGGACAGGGGGTACCTACGAGCAGTACTTC. Encoded protein: CASSLGTGGTYEQYF. The rearrangement links TRBV7-6 to TRBJ2-7, with 10 bases matching TRBD1. V shed 1 base, J shed 2 bases, and the junction held 2 bases outside the gene matches. Germline values: CDR1 SGHVS, CDR2 FNYEAQ. This CDR3 is 15 amino acids long.

This CDR3 reads CSALPYNEQFF. DNA for the CDR3: TGCAGTGCTCTCCCTTACAATGAGCAGTTCTTC. The V and J genes are TRBV20-1 and TRBJ2-1; D gene unclear. The CDR3 totals 11 residues. Germline lookup yields CDR1 DFQATT and CDR2 SNEGSKA (reference sequence). Between the trimmed V and J ends, which lost 5 bases and 4 bases, there was a span of 6 bases.

In this sample, this clone turned up once. The chain combines TRBV27 with TRBJ2-7; 9 bases align to TRBD1. The CDR3 runs to 15 residues. The V and J ends lost 2 bases and 9 bases, in that order; junction bases with no gene match: 11. CDR1 and CDR2 (germline): MNHEY, SMNVEV (reference sequence). The CDR3 sequence is CASSLGAGTGFAQYF. As DNA, the CDR3 is TGTGCCAGCAGTTTAGGAGCTGGGACAGGGTTTGCGCAGTACTTC.

The chain joins TRBV6-5 to TRBJ1-2, with D possibly TRBD1 on 5 matching bases. Germline V lookup: CDR1 MNHEY, CDR2 SVGAGI. V gave up 2 bases and J gave up 1 base, with 5 bases separating them. This CDR3 has 13 amino acids. CDR3 region: CASSYDSNYGYTF. The CDR3 nucleotides are TGTGCCAGCAGTTACGACAGTAACTATGGCTACACCTTC.

The chain employs TRBV5-1 and TRBJ2-3; weak D call: TRBD1 (5 bases). The CDR3 totals 14 residues. Trimming left V 3 bases short and J 2 bases short, with 10 bases between. In germline, CDR1 is SGHRS, CDR2 YFSETQ. CDR3 residues: CASSWTLDTDTQYF. CDR3 coding DNA: TGCGCCAGCAGCTGGACATTAGACACAGATACGCAGTATTTT.

V gene TRBV10-3 combines with J gene TRBJ2-7, with D perhaps TRBD1 (8 bases). The CDR3 extends over 15 amino acids. Germline loops: CDR1 ENHRY, CDR2 SYGVKD. V lost 10 bases, J lost 2 bases, and 21 bases lay in between. The DNA of the CDR3 is TGTGCCACCGGGGGGCCCCAGGGGGCTACCTACGAGCAGTACTTC. Its protein product is CATGGPQGATYEQYF.

The J gene is TRBJ1-5, the V gene TRBV7-8; 9 nucleotides agree with TRBD1. V dropped 0 bases and J dropped 4; count of bases not matched to a gene: 4. The germline CDR1 and CDR2 sequences are SGHVS and FQNEAQ. The CDR3 contains 16 residues. The CDR3 reads CASSLAWGTGNQPQHF. The CDR3 nucleotides are TGTGCCAGCAGCTTAGCTTGGGGGACAGGGAATCAGCCCCAGCATTTT. Complete variable domain (other parts from reference TRBV7-8 and TRBJ1-5): GAGVSQSPRYKVAKRGQDVALRCDPISGHVSLFWYQQALGQGPEFLTYFQNEAQLDKSGLPSDRFFAERPEGSVSTLKIQRTQQEDSAVYLCASSLAWGTGNQPQHFGDGTRLSIL.

This clone was found a few times. The chain links TRBV13 to TRBJ1-2, with 9 bases identical to TRBD1. V gave up 5 bases and J gave up 5 bases; unmatched junction bases: 3. Germline CDR1 PRHDT, CDR2 FYEKMQ (reference sequence). This CDR3 is 13 amino acids long. The CDR3 coding sequence is TGTGCCAGCAGCCTGGGGACAGGGTATGGCTACACCTTC. Its translation: CASSLGTGYGYTF.

This clone turned up a few times. The J gene is TRBJ1-1, the V gene TRBV10-3; D may be TRBD1 (6 bases). The CDR3 length is 14 residues. Germline V gene data show CDR1 as ENHRY and CDR2 as SYGVKD. The V end was cut by 4 bases, the J end by 0 bases, with 9 bases between. CDR3 amino acids: CAISGTEVNTEAFF. CDR3 coding DNA: TGTGCCATCAGTGGGACAGAGGTGAACACTGAAGCTTTCTTT.

V gene TRBV28 combines with J gene TRBJ2-5; 7 positions agree with TRBD1. The germline V gene encodes CDR1 MDHEN and CDR2 SYDVKM. Trimming removed 4 bases from V and 3 bases from J; junction bases left unmatched: 5. The CDR3 runs 14 residues. CDR3 sequence (DNA): TGTGCCAGCAGTTCCGGGACAGCTAAAGAGACCCAGTACTTC. Its protein is CASSSGTAKETQYF. The whole variable domain, filled in from reference TRBV28 and TRBJ2-5, reads DVKVTQSSRYLVKRTGEKVFLECVQDMDHENMFWYRQDPGLGLRLIYFSYDVKMKEKGDIPEGYSVSREKKERFSLILESASTNQTSMYLCASSSGTAKETQYFGPGTRLLVL.

CDR3 sequence reads: CAWSVSAGGSYNEQFF. The CDR3 coding sequence is TGTGCCTGGAGTGTTTCCGCGGGGGGGTCCTACAATGAGCAGTTCTTC. This chain joins TRBV30 and TRBJ2-1, with TRBD2 matching 9 bases. This CDR3 has 16 residues. CDR1 is GTSNPN, CDR2 SVGIG, per germline (reference sequence). J lost 1 base, V lost 0 bases, and 4 bases had no gene match.

This chain connects TRBV18 to TRBJ1-5, with D unresolved. This CDR3 is built from 13 residues. The germline CDR1 and CDR2 sequences are KGHSH and LQKENI. Trimming cost V 3 bases and J 5 bases, with 8 bases left between them. The CDR3 DNA is TGTGCCAGCTCACCGGGCTGGGATCAGCCCCAGCATTTT. Its translation: CASSPGWDQPQHF.

The chain joins TRBV14 to TRBJ2-7; 8 positions match TRBD1. Germline lookup yields CDR1 SGHDN and CDR2 FVKESK. The ends lost 0 bases at V and 0 bases at J; junction bases unmatched: 4. This CDR3 spans 16 amino acids. The CDR3 DNA follows: TGTGCCAGCAGCCAAGATGGGACAGGCCTCTCCTACGAGCAGTACTTC. This translates into CASSQDGTGLSYEQYF.

This clone has only one observation. The rearrangement joins TRBV2 to TRBJ1-4; 9 bases match TRBD1. Trimming removed 7 bases from V and 6 bases from J; junction bases left unmatched: 9. This CDR3 has 15 amino acids. Germline V gene data show CDR1 as SNHLY and CDR2 as FYNNEI. DNA for the CDR3: TGTGCCAGCAACGTACAGGGGGCTGGGGATGAAAAACTGTTTTTT. Translation: CASNVQGAGDEKLFF. The variable domain in full, completed from reference TRBV2 and TRBJ1-4, reads EPEVTQTPSHQVTQMGQEVILRCVPISNHLYFYWYRQILGQKVEFLVSFYNNEISEKSEIFDDQFSVERPDGSNFTLKIRSTKLEDSAMYFCASNVQGAGDEKLFFGSGTQLSVL.

This clone was seen only a few times. The rearrangement links TRBV9 to TRBJ1-4; D unresolved. The germline V gene encodes CDR1 SGDLS and CDR2 YYNGEE. V was clipped by 0 bases and J by 0 bases, with 15 bases between them. CDR3 length equals 18 residues. The chain's CDR3 is CASSVGAVGTATNEKLFF. The CDR3 coding sequence is TGTGCCAGCAGCGTAGGGGCAGTGGGTACTGCAACTAATGAAAAACTGTTTTTT.

V is TRBV7-3 and J is TRBJ2-3; no reliable D call. Germline loops: CDR1 SGHTA, CDR2 FQGTGA. This CDR3 region has 13 residues. V lost 0 bases and J 6 bases, leaving 7 bases between the germline ends. CDR3 sequence (DNA): TGTGCCAGCAGCTTAACTAGAATGGATACGCAGTATTTT. Translating it yields CASSLTRMDTQYF. Complete variable domain (other parts from reference TRBV7-3 and TRBJ2-3): GAGVSQTPSNKVTEKGKYVELRCDPISGHTALYWYRQSLGQGPEFLIYFQGTGAADDSGLPNDRFFAVRPEGSVSTLKIQRTERGDSAVYLCASSLTRMDTQYFGPGTRLTVL.

About this clone itself: A junction end diverges from the germline sequence, so it may reflect a read error. J is TRBJ2-1 and V is TRBV23-1, with 10 nucleotides matching TRBD1. TRBV23-1 is an ORF, with its function uncertain. CDR3 size: 16 residues. This CDR3 is CASRQSRDRGYNEQFF. Here the CDR3 DNA reads TGCGCCAGCAGACAATCTCGGGACAGGGGCTACAATGAGCAGTTCTTC.

The chain recombines TRBV6-1 with TRBJ1-1; possibly TRBD1 for D (6 bases). Germline-derived CDR1 and CDR2 are MNHNS and SASEGT. V was clipped by 2 bases and J by 1 base, with 8 bases between them. The CDR3 is made up of 14 amino acids. The CDR3, as DNA: TGTGCCAGCAGTGAAAGGGGGAGGAACACTGAAGCTTTCTTT. This encodes CASSERGRNTEAFF.

This clone showed up just a few times. In DNA form, the CDR3 reads TGTGCCAGCAGCGGGAGCCTCGGGTACACTGAAGCTTTCTTT. It specifies CASSGSLGYTEAFF. This chain connects TRBV5-4 to TRBJ1-1; D uncertain. The CDR3 is 14 amino acids. CDR1 is SGHNT and CDR2 is YYREEE in the germline V gene (reference sequence). V lost 4 bases and J lost 3, with 13 bases in between.

This rearrangement joins TRBV28 to TRBJ1-2; D is unresolved. CDR1 is MDHEN, CDR2 SYDVKM, per germline. There are 14 residues in the CDR3. V was cut by 4 bases and J by 2 bases, with 11 bases left in between. The CDR3 loop is CASSWVELNYGYTF. DNA of the CDR3: TGTGCCAGCAGTTGGGTGGAGCTAAACTATGGCTACACCTTC.

The chain is built from TRBV6-1 and TRBJ2-1, with unresolved D. The CDR3 covers 14 residues. Trimming removed 6 bases from V and 6 bases from J, with 15 bases in between. Germline CDR1 and CDR2: MNHNS and SASEGT. This chain's CDR3 is CASRYLLVSNEQFF. CDR3 bases: TGTGCCAGCAGGTATTTATTAGTCTCCAATGAGCAGTTCTTC.

The chain is built from TRBV29-1 and TRBJ2-7, with 9 bases fitting TRBD2. The ends lost 7 bases at V and 7 bases at J; junction bases unmatched: 14. Per the germline V gene, CDR1 is SQVTM and CDR2 is ANQGSEA. This CDR3 has 14 amino acids. CDR3 coding DNA: TGCAGCGCCCGGACAGCTAGCGGGAAGGGGGAGCAGTACTTC. Encoded protein: CSARTASGKGEQYF.

The chain is built from TRBV7-9 and TRBJ1-5; TRBD1 is a possible D gene (6 bases). This CDR3 comprises 14 residues. The V gene lost 3 bases and the J gene lost 6 bases, with 12 bases spanning the gap. The germline gives CDR1 SEHNR, CDR2 FQNEAQ (reference sequence). This CDR3 is CASSFPGQSQPQHF. The CDR3 DNA reads TGTGCCAGCAGCTTTCCGGGACAAAGTCAGCCCCAGCATTTT.

This sequence joins TRBV30 and TRBJ1-1; a possible D gene is TRBD1 (5 bases). Per the germline V gene, CDR1 is GTSNPN and CDR2 is SVGIG (reference sequence). This CDR3 comprises 12 residues. CDR3: CMWGQGNTEAFF. The CDR3 region has the DNA TGTATGTGGGGCCAAGGGAACACTGAAGCTTTCTTT.